The source of this T cell receptor beta chain is a study of cytomegalovirus exposure and HLA in healthy donors. Concerning this clone itself: As yet, its antigen is unknown.

60 Vbeta and 13 Jbeta primers were used in PCR. The table came from immunoSEQ multiplex PCR; TCRdb's copy has only in-frame clones and leaves some out. The table lists roughly 100,000 clones, 75% of them singletons. This CDR3 is 14 amino acids long. Germline V gene data show CDR1 as KGHSH and CDR2 as LQKENI. V gave up 6 bases and J gave up 3 bases; unmatched junction bases: 7. General observations from the study: Versus the approximately 700-donor mean, an Asian-associated ancestry cluster reportedly showed fewer N-insertions in a later analysis. Most TCR beta V segments were productive about 90% or about 30% of the time in an earlier analysis. Specificity for CMV antigens was confirmed in vitro for a few of the CMV-associated chains. Prediction of most subjects' HLA-A and HLA-B alleles by TCR beta sequences was reportedly accurate.

The TCR originated in a man aged 35 to 55 in good health and CMV-seronegative. The sequenced material came from PBMCs. This sequence joins TRBV18 and TRBJ2-5, with TRBD1 identical over 7 bases. In DNA, the CDR3 is TGTGCCAGCTCGCCTCGGCAGGGGGAAGAGACCCAGTACTTC. Encoded protein: CASSPRQGEETQYF.